This TCR beta chain stems from a study of liver allograft versus peripheral blood T cells. Study-wide background: Transplanted livers and recipients' peripheral blood had their T cell receptor repertoires compared. Study outcomes and limitations: The authors reported that T cell receptor repertoires inside liver allografts differed from those in peripheral blood.

TCRdb re-derived calls from the reads in MiXCR, one entry per CDR3 protein. In the table there are roughly 10,000 distinct CDR3 sequences, roughly 19% of which are singletons. The CDR3 spans 15 residues. CDR1 and CDR2 (germline): KGHSH, LQKENI. On this clonotype: Its antigen is undetermined. It may be a read error: a sequence one base away is much more abundant.

The receptor comes from a human patient who had a liver transplant. The graft donor may have given rise to some T cells. The chain couples TRBV18 to TRBJ2-5; D is unresolved. CDR3 loop: CVSSRLGMSQETQYF. In DNA form, the CDR3 reads TGTGTCAGCTCACGCCTCGGTATGTCCCAAGAGACCCAGTACTTC.